What follows is one T cell receptor (beta chain) and its context. The protocol was immunoSEQ multiplex PCR, while the TCRdb copy is restricted to in-frame clones and leaves out a portion. This repertoire shows 250,000 to 300,000 clones, 80% to 90% found once; its top ten account for nearly 2%. CDR1 is LNHDA, CDR2 SQIVND, per germline (reference sequence). The V gene lost 8 bases and the J gene lost 10 bases, with 17 bases spanning the gap. The CDR3 spans 13 residues. The data were taken from a study of blood T cell repertoires in COVID-19. The TCR originated in a man aged 30 to 39 with active or convalescent COVID-19. The sequenced sample was peripheral blood. The V and J genes are TRBV19 and TRBJ1-4, with D maybe TRBD1 (5 bases). This CDR3 reads CASGDLSFPKLFF. The CDR3, as DNA: TGTGCCAGTGGGGACTTATCCTTTCCAAAACTGTTTTTT.